The 16 T cell receptor beta chains below come from one sample, sequenced in a study of PD-L1 blockade in urothelial cancer. Here immunoSEQ multiplex PCR was the method, and the copy in TCRdb shows in-frame clones only, minus some. The sample includes some 51,000 clones, around 85% of them seen just once. The specimen comprised PBMCs, sampled around atezolizumab (anti-PD-L1) treatment. These receptors came from a man aged 55-75 years with urothelial cancer.

The chain employs TRBV5-5 and TRBJ1-5, with a weak D call TRBD1 (5 bases). With 4 bases removed from V and 3 bases from J, the gap between germline ends came to 17 bases. Per the germline V gene, CDR1 is SGHKS and CDR2 is YYEKEE (reference sequence). CDR3 size: 16 residues. DNA for the CDR3: TGTGCCAGCAGCCATCCCCCGGGTGGGGCCAATCAGCCCCAGCATTTT. Translated, it gives CASSHPPGGANQPQHF.

The chain is built from TRBV4-3 and TRBJ1-3; unclear D gene. This CDR3 has 16 amino acids. V gave up 4 bases and J gave up 1 base, with 14 bases separating them. Looked up from germline, CDR1 is LGHNA and CDR2 is YSLEER. Written as DNA, the CDR3 is TGCGCCAGCAGCCTAAACCGGGGTTCTTCTGGAAACACCATATATTTT. It specifies CASSLNRGSSGNTIYF.

This clone was picked up one time. The rearrangement uses TRBV29-1 and TRBJ2-5, with D possibly being TRBD2 (6 bases). CDR1 is SQVTM and CDR2 is ANQGSEA in the germline V gene. The CDR3 has 12 amino acids. Trimming shortened V by 6 bases and J by 4 bases, and 12 bases separated the two germline ends. CDR3 in amino acids: CSVQTAGETQYF. CDR3 nucleotides: TGCAGCGTCCAGACAGCGGGAGAGACCCAGTACTTC.

The gene calls are TRBV9 and TRBJ2-1; TRBD2 matches 11 bases. The V segment lost 4 bases and the J segment 5 bases; nucleotides outside the gene matches: 5. The CDR3 has 15 residues. CDR1 SGDLS and CDR2 YYNGEE come from the germline V gene. The chain's CDR3 is CASSFLTSGDNEQFF. The CDR3, as DNA: TGTGCCAGCAGCTTTTTGACTAGCGGGGACAATGAGCAGTTCTTC.

The chain has TRBV7-8 and TRBJ1-6, with 7 bases identical to TRBD1. CDR1 and CDR2 from the germline V gene are SGHVS and FQNEAQ. J lost 9 bases, V lost 1 base, and 6 bases had no gene match. The CDR3 contains 15 residues. Here the CDR3 DNA reads TGTGCCAGCAGCTTAGGTCGGGCAGGGGGTTCACCCCTCCACTTT. This sequence encodes CASSLGRAGGSPLHF. Complete variable domain (other parts from reference TRBV7-8 and TRBJ1-6): GAGVSQSPRYKVAKRGQDVALRCDPISGHVSLFWYQQALGQGPEFLTYFQNEAQLDKSGLPSDRFFAERPEGSVSTLKIQRTQQEDSAVYLCASSLGRAGGSPLHFGNGTRLTVT.

The chain uses TRBV19 and TRBJ2-6; the match to TRBD1 covers 7 bases. Per germline, CDR1 LNHDA and CDR2 SQIVND (reference sequence). This CDR3 has 16 amino acids. V dropped 6 bases and J dropped 3; count of bases not matched to a gene: 8. The CDR3 reads CASSRRTGDGANVLTF. The CDR3 DNA reads as TGTGCCAGTAGCAGAAGAACAGGGGATGGGGCCAACGTCCTGACTTTC.

The chain combines TRBV27 with TRBJ1-5, with TRBD1 matching 7 bases. The CDR3 is 21 residues long. Germline CDR1 is MNHEY and CDR2 is SMNVEV (reference sequence). V was pared by 6 bases and J by 1 base, with 24 bases of the junction left unmatched. The CDR3 nucleotides are TGTGCCAGCAGCTCACTATTCGTCGCAGGGGGAAACTCGTGGAGCAATCAGCCCCAGCATTTT. Encoded protein: CASSSLFVAGGNSWSNQPQHF.

V is TRBV29-1 and J is TRBJ2-3; D not certain. V lost 7 bases and J 6 bases, leaving 8 bases between the germline ends. The CDR3 totals 10 residues. Germline assignment: CDR1 SQVTM and CDR2 ANQGSEA. The chain's CDR3 is CSAGRDTQYF. The CDR3 nucleotides read TGCAGCGCCGGCAGGGATACGCAGTATTTT.

The rearrangement links TRBV19 to TRBJ2-2, with D possibly TRBD1 on 6 matching bases. CDR1 LNHDA and CDR2 SQIVND come from the germline V gene (reference sequence). V lost 8 bases and J 3 bases, leaving 13 bases between the germline ends. The CDR3 loop spans 14 amino acids. CDR3 region: CASFFQGHTGELFF. In DNA form, the CDR3 reads TGTGCCAGTTTTTTCCAGGGGCACACCGGGGAGCTGTTTTTT. The full variable domain, its missing parts supplied by reference TRBV19 and TRBJ2-2, is DGGITQSPKYLFRKEGQNVTLSCEQNLNHDAMYWYRQDPGQGLRLIYYSQIVNDFQKGDIAEGYSVSREKKESFPLTVTSAQKNPTAFYLCASFFQGHTGELFFGEGSRLTVL.

The chain carries TRBV7-9 and TRBJ2-3, with D possibly being TRBD2 (6 bases). Germline lookup yields CDR1 SEHNR and CDR2 FQNEAQ (reference sequence). This CDR3 region has 18 residues. The V end was cut by 4 bases, the J end by 2 bases, with 22 bases between. The CDR3 protein is CASSYGSLRDSHTDTQYF. The CDR3 region has the DNA TGTGCCAGCAGCTACGGTTCCCTCCGGGACTCTCACACAGATACGCAGTATTTT.

The chain has TRBV19 and TRBJ1-3; no definite D call. Per germline, CDR1 LNHDA and CDR2 SQIVND (reference sequence). The CDR3 consists of 13 residues. V gave up 7 bases and J gave up 1 base, with 8 bases separating them. The CDR3, as DNA: TGTGCCAGTAAACTCCTATCTGGAAACACCATATATTTT. As protein: CASKLLSGNTIYF.

This clone was seen a few times. The chain has TRBV19 and TRBJ1-4; D uncertain. Germline CDR1 is LNHDA and CDR2 is SQIVND (reference sequence). The CDR3 extends over 13 amino acids. V lost 5 bases and J 4 bases, leaving 8 bases between the germline ends. The CDR3 region has the DNA TGTGCCAGTAGTCAGGTCCTTAATGAAAAACTGTTTTTT. Protein: CASSQVLNEKLFF.

The rearrangement links TRBV5-6 to TRBJ1-1; no definite D call. V was cut by 2 bases and J by 4 bases, with 9 bases left in between. The CDR3 is 13 amino acids. CDR1 is SGHDT and CDR2 is YYEEEE in the germline V gene. CDR3 nucleotides: TGTGCCAGCAGCTTTACGTTGCGCACTGAAGCTTTCTTT. Its translation is CASSFTLRTEAFF.

The V gene is TRBV28, the J gene TRBJ2-3; possible D gene TRBD1, 6 bases. From germline, CDR1 is MDHEN and CDR2 SYDVKM. The CDR3 spans 15 residues. Trimming cost V 3 bases and J 2 bases, with 12 bases left between them. CDR3 sequence reads: CASSLGAEFTDTQYF. CDR3 coding DNA: TGTGCCAGCAGTTTGGGGGCGGAGTTCACAGATACGCAGTATTTT.

The chain employs TRBV29-1 and TRBJ1-1; D is ambiguous. This CDR3 region has 12 residues. Germline assignment: CDR1 SQVTM and CDR2 ANQGSEA. V was clipped by 6 bases and J by 0 bases, with 8 bases between them. This chain's CDR3 is CSVEGVNTEAFF. The CDR3 DNA follows: TGCAGCGTCGAGGGCGTGAACACTGAAGCTTTCTTT.

The V call is TRBV10-3, the J call TRBJ1-2; D unclear. V lost 6 bases, J lost 2 bases, and 13 bases lay in between. Germline CDR1 is ENHRY and CDR2 is SYGVKD. This CDR3 is built from 14 residues. The CDR3 loop reads CAIRFAESNYGYTF. For the CDR3, the DNA is TGTGCCATCAGGTTCGCGGAATCAAACTATGGCTACACCTTC.